The entry that follows covers one T cell receptor beta chain sequence. What it binds is not known. This sample is part of a study of CD8+CD57+ T cells in acquired aplastic anemia. Study-wide findings and caveats: Patients and controls had in common 25 to 35 CD8+ CDR3 sequences.

The germline V gene has CDR1 SGHTA and CDR2 FQGTGA. The CDR3 extends over 15 amino acids. Germline trimming cut 5 bases from V and 8 bases from J; bases unmatched to any gene: 12. CDR3 and TCR beta VDJ profiling relied on genomic DNA as the template. MiXCR was run by TCRdb on the reads, yielding one entry per CDR3 protein. The sample lists about 170,000 distinct CDR3 sequences, roughly 48% occurring once. For sequencing, patients were chosen who had shown expansion of CD8+CD57+ cells by flow cytometry. Sequences were obtained from sorted CD4+, CD8+, or CD8+CD57+ T cells (not recorded which) from PBMCs. This receptor was obtained from a human donor with aplastic anemia. J is TRBJ2-1 and V is TRBV7-3, with TRBD2 matching 7 bases. The DNA of the CDR3 is TGTGCCAGCAGCAATAGGGACTATCAGCTCGATGAGCAGTTCTTC. Translation gives CASSNRDYQLDEQFF.